This entry lists 19 T cell receptor beta chains sequenced from one sample in a study of shared clonotypes between healthy human individuals. Positively selected for CCR7, the CD45RO-negative cells used as naive CD8 cells excluded terminally differentiated effector memory CD45RA+ cells. Only in-frame clones appear in the TCRdb table, and some are missing; sequencing was by immunoSEQ multiplex PCR. The sample includes about 750,000 clones, 80% to 95% of them seen just once. The specimen sequenced was naive CD8+ T cells sorted from blood. These receptors came from a man under 40 in good health.

This chain uses TRBV18 with TRBJ2-7, with 7 bases matching TRBD2. There are 15 residues in the CDR3. The V segment lost 0 bases and the J segment 4 bases; nucleotides outside the gene matches: 6. Per the germline V gene, CDR1 is KGHSH and CDR2 is LQKENI. The CDR3 sequence is CASSPPAGDEYEQYF. CDR3 in DNA: TGTGCCAGCTCACCACCGGCGGGAGACGAGTACGAGCAGTACTTC.

The chain recombines TRBV7-6 with TRBJ2-2; 10 bases are shared with TRBD2. The CDR3 sequence is 19 residues long. The V segment lost 2 bases and the J segment 5 bases; nucleotides outside the gene matches: 14. The germline V gene encodes CDR1 SGHVS and CDR2 FNYEAQ. This CDR3 reads CASSLWPSGSMERTGELFF. The CDR3 coding sequence is TGTGCCAGCAGCTTATGGCCTAGCGGGAGTATGGAACGGACCGGGGAGCTGTTTTTT.

V usage is TRBV7-6 and J usage is TRBJ2-7; D possibly corresponds to TRBD1 (6 bases). Germline lookup yields CDR1 SGHVS and CDR2 FNYEAQ. The CDR3 contains 14 residues. V was cut by 4 bases and J by 6 bases, with 16 bases left in between. The CDR3 nucleotides read TGTGCCAGCAGCTCTGAGACAGGCTTGGTCGAGCAGTACTTC. Its protein is CASSSETGLVEQYF.

This clone is a singleton in its sample. The rearrangement joins TRBV7-8 to TRBJ1-4; D is unresolved. Trimming removed 1 base at V and 2 bases at J, with 8 bases between. CDR1 is SGHVS and CDR2 is FQNEAQ in the germline V gene. This CDR3 comprises 15 residues. As DNA, the CDR3 is TGTGCCAGCAGCTTAGGTGGGAACACTAATGAAAAACTGTTTTTT. Protein product: CASSLGGNTNEKLFF.

The chain has TRBV4-1 and TRBJ1-1; D unresolved. V dropped 6 bases and J dropped 5 bases, with 13 bases sitting between them. CDR1 and CDR2 from the germline V gene are MGHRA and YSYEKL. The CDR3 runs 13 residues. In DNA form, the CDR3 reads TGCGCCAGCAGACACGAAACCGGGACTGAAGCTTTCTTT. This sequence encodes CASRHETGTEAFF.

This rearrangement joins TRBV7-8 to TRBJ2-7; D gene uncertain. Germline CDR1 is SGHVS and CDR2 is FQNEAQ. This CDR3 spans 14 amino acids. The V end lost 11 bases, the J end lost 1 base, and 18 bases lay between the germline ends. DNA of the CDR3: TGTGCCGTAAACGCAGCGACCAATTCCTACGAGCAGTACTTC. Protein product: CAVNAATNSYEQYF.

With respect to this clone: The same CDR3 is also encoded by other DNA sequences in this sample. This rearrangement joins TRBV9 to TRBJ2-7; D remains ambiguous. The V gene lost 0 bases and the J gene lost 3 bases, with 7 bases spanning the gap. CDR1 SGDLS and CDR2 YYNGEE come from the germline V gene. CDR3 length: 13 amino acids. This chain's CDR3 is CASSVAWGYEQYF. CDR3 bases: TGTGCCAGCAGCGTAGCCTGGGGCTACGAGCAGTACTTC. Combining the CDR3 with reference TRBV9 and TRBJ2-7 gives the whole variable domain DSGVTQTPKHLITATGQRVTLRCSPRSGDLSVYWYQQSLDQGLQFLIQYYNGEERAKGNILERFSAQQFPDLHSELNLSSLELGDSALYFCASSVAWGYEQYFGPGTRLTVT.

This sequence joins TRBV4-3 and TRBJ2-7; 12 nucleotides agree with TRBD2. Germline V gene lookup returns CDR1 LGHNA and CDR2 YSLEER. J lost 1 base, V lost 4 bases, and 8 bases had no gene match. The CDR3 runs 17 residues. The CDR3 DNA is TGCGCCAGCAGCCGGCTAAGGACTAGCGGGAAATCCTACGAGCAGTACTTC. Its protein product is CASSRLRTSGKSYEQYF.

V is TRBV7-8 and J is TRBJ2-5; maybe TRBD1 (5 bases). Trimming took 1 base from V and 3 from J, leaving 9 bases between them. The V gene's germline CDR1 is SGHVS and CDR2 FQNEAQ. The CDR3 spans 14 residues. CDR3 loop: CASSLVSREETQYF. The CDR3 region has the DNA TGTGCCAGCAGCTTAGTCAGCAGGGAAGAGACCCAGTACTTC. Together with reference TRBV7-8 and TRBJ2-5, the CDR3 gives the full variable domain: GAGVSQSPRYKVAKRGQDVALRCDPISGHVSLFWYQQALGQGPEFLTYFQNEAQLDKSGLPSDRFFAERPEGSVSTLKIQRTQQEDSAVYLCASSLVSREETQYFGPGTRLLVL.

The J gene is TRBJ2-1, the V gene TRBV15; 7 nucleotides agree with TRBD2. Germline CDR1 is LNHNV and CDR2 is YYDKDF (reference sequence). This CDR3 spans 15 amino acids. J was trimmed by 0 bases and V by 6 bases; bases with no gene match: 5. The CDR3 sequence: CATRSRESSYNEQFF. The DNA for the CDR3 is TGTGCCACCAGGTCGCGGGAGTCCTCCTACAATGAGCAGTTCTTC.

The rearrangement uses TRBV27 and TRBJ2-7; 7 nucleotides line up with TRBD2. Trimming cost V 7 bases and J 5 bases; bases outside gene matches: 5. CDR3 size: 12 residues. Germline CDR1 reads MNHEY; CDR2 reads SMNVEV (reference sequence). This chain's CDR3 is CASKGSGNEQYF. Here the CDR3 DNA reads TGTGCCAGCAAGGGAAGCGGGAACGAGCAGTACTTC.

The chain links TRBV6-1 to TRBJ1-5; D is ambiguous. This CDR3 has 17 residues. Trimming cost V 4 bases and J 1 base, with 17 bases left between them. Germline V gene data show CDR1 as MNHNS and CDR2 as SASEGT. The DNA for the CDR3 is TGTGCCAGCAGTGCTCGTATTGGTTTTTCCAGCAATCAGCCCCAGCATTTT. Its protein product is CASSARIGFSSNQPQHF.

The chain links TRBV18 to TRBJ2-7; D unresolved. Germline CDR1 is KGHSH and CDR2 is LQKENI. The CDR3 totals 16 residues. Trimming shortened V by 3 bases and J by 2 bases, and 17 bases separated the two germline ends. This CDR3 is CASSPFGESPTYEQYF. The DNA of the CDR3 is TGTGCCAGCTCACCCTTTGGAGAATCCCCTACCTACGAGCAGTACTTC. Based on the CDR3 plus reference TRBV18 and TRBJ2-7, the full variable domain is NAGVMQNPRHLVRRRGQEARLRCSPMKGHSHVYWYRQLPEEGLKFMVYLQKENIIDESGMPKERFSAEFPKEGPSILRIQQVVRGDSAAYFCASSPFGESPTYEQYFGPGTRLTVT.

This chain uses TRBV7-2 with TRBJ1-5; tentative D call: TRBD1 (5 bases). Looked up from germline, CDR1 is SGHTA and CDR2 is FQGNSA. Trimming pared 2 bases from V and 4 bases from J, leaving 12 bases between. The CDR3 consists of 15 residues. CDR3 sequence reads: CASSLRRDGNQPQHF. The CDR3 coding sequence is TGTGCCAGCAGCTTAAGGAGGGACGGTAATCAGCCCCAGCATTTT.

This clone was seen just once. CDR3 loop: CAWGAGEAHTDTQYF. The CDR3 coding sequence is TGTGCCTGGGGAGCGGGGGAGGCCCACACAGATACGCAGTATTTT. The chain carries TRBV30 and TRBJ2-3; 8 bases align to TRBD2. The trim removed 5 bases at V and 2 bases at J, leaving 9 bases unmatched. CDR1 and CDR2 (germline): GTSNPN, SVGIG (reference sequence). The CDR3 is 15 amino acids.

V and J are TRBV5-1 and TRBJ1-1; D is unresolved. The CDR3 length is 13 residues. Deletions cut 2 bases from V and 8 bases from J, with 13 bases between. Germline values: CDR1 SGHRS, CDR2 YFSETQ. DNA of the CDR3: TGCGCCAGCAGCTTCGGTTCGAATGCGGAAGCTTTCTTT. It yields the protein CASSFGSNAEAFF.

The genes are TRBV4-1 and TRBJ1-1, with a tentative D call TRBD1 (5 bases). Per germline, CDR1 MGHRA and CDR2 YSYEKL. This CDR3 comprises 15 residues. V lost 6 bases to trimming and J lost 4 bases, with 18 bases between them. CDR3 sequence (DNA): TGCGCCAGCAGATCGGAGGAGGCGGGGGTCACTGAAGCTTTCTTT. It specifies CASRSEEAGVTEAFF.

V usage is TRBV9 and J usage is TRBJ2-7; 8 bases are a match to TRBD1. This CDR3 spans 13 amino acids. With 3 bases clipped from V and 2 bases from J, the junction kept 1 base outside the gene matches. The germline V gene has CDR1 SGDLS and CDR2 YYNGEE. CDR3: CASSGTGTYEQYF. The CDR3 nucleotides are TGTGCCAGCAGCGGGACAGGGACCTACGAGCAGTACTTC.

This clone was seen just once. The chain employs TRBV19 and TRBJ2-1; 16 bases agree with TRBD2. This CDR3 comprises 18 residues. Germline V lookup: CDR1 LNHDA, CDR2 SQIVND (reference sequence). Trimming removed 9 bases from V and 8 bases from J; junction bases left unmatched: 16. CDR3 sequence reads: CASQGLAGGPPGSYEQFF. For the CDR3, the DNA is TGTGCCAGCCAGGGACTAGCGGGAGGGCCTCCGGGTTCTTATGAGCAGTTCTTC.